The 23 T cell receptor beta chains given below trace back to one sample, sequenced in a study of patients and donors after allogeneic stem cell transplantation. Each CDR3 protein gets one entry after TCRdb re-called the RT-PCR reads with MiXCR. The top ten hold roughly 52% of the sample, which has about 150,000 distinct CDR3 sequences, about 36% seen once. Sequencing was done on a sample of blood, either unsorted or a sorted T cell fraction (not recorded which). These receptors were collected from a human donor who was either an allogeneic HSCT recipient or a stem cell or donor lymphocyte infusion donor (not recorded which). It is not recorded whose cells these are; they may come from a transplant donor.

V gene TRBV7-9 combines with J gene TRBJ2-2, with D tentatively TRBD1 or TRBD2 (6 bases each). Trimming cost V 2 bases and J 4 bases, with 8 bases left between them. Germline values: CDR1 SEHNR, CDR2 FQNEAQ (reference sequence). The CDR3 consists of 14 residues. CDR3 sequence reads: CASSLTGATGELFF. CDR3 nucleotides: TGTGCCAGCAGCTTAACGGGGGCCACCGGGGAGCTGTTTTTT.

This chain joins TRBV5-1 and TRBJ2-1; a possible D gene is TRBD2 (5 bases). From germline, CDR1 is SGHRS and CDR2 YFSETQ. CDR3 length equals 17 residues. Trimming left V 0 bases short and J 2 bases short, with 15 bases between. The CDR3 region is CASSLEVAGLTYNEQFF. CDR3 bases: TGCGCCAGCAGCTTGGAGGTGGCGGGCCTGACCTACAATGAGCAGTTCTTC.

CDR3 region: CASSPGRNTGELFF. The CDR3 DNA reads as TGTGCCAGCAGCCCGGGAAGAAACACCGGGGAGCTGTTTTTT. This chain connects TRBV12-3 or TRBV12-4 to TRBJ2-2, with D tentatively TRBD2 (5 bases). This CDR3 region has 14 residues. V lost 6 bases and J 2 bases, leaving 10 bases between the germline ends.

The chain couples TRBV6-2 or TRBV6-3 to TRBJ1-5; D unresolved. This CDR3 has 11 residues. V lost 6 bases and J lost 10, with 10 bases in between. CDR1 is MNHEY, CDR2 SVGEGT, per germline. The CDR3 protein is CASRLFGPQHF. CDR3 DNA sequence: TGTGCCAGCAGACTGTTCGGCCCCCAGCATTTT.

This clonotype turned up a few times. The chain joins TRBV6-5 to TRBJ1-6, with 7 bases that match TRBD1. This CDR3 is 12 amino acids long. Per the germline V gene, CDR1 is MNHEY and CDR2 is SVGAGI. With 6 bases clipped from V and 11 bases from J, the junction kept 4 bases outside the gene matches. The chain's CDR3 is CASSKTGAPLHF. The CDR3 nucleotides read TGTGCCAGCAGCAAAACAGGGGCACCCCTCCACTTT.

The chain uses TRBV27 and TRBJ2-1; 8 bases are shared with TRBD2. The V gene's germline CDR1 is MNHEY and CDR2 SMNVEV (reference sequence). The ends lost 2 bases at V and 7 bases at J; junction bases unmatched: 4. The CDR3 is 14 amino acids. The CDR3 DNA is TGTGCCAGCAGTTTAACGGGGGGGCCGAATGAGCAGTTCTTC. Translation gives CASSLTGGPNEQFF.

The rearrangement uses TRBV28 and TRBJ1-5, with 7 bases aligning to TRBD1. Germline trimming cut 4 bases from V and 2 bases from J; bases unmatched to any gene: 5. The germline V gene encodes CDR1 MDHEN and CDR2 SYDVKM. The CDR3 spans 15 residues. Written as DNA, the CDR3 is TGTGCCAGCAGTTACTATGACAGGGGCAATCAGCCCCAGCATTTT. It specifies CASSYYDRGNQPQHF.

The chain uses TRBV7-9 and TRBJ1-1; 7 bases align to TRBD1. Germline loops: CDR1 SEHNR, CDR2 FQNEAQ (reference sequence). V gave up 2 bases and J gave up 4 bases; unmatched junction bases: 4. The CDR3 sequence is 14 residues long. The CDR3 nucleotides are TGTGCCAGCAGCTTAAGCACAGGGGTCACTGAAGCTTTCTTT. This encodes CASSLSTGVTEAFF. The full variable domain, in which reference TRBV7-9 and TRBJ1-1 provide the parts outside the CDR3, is DTGVSQNPRHKITKRGQNVTFRCDPISEHNRLYWYRQTLGQGPEFLTYFQNEAQLEKSRLLSDRFSAERPKGSFSTLEIQRTEQGDSAMYLCASSLSTGVTEAFFGQGTRLTVV.

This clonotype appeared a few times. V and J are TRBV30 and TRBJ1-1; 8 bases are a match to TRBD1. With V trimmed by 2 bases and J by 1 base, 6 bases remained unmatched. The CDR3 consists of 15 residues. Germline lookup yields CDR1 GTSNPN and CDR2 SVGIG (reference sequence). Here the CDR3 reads CAWSRTGNGNTEAFF. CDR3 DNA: TGTGCCTGGAGTCGGACAGGGAACGGGAACACTGAAGCTTTCTTT.

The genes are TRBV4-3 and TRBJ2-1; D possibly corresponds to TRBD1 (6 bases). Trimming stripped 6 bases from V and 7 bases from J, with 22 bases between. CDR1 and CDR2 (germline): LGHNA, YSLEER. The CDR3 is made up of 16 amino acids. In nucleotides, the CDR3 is TGCGCCAGCAGTGGAGGTACCGGGACACCAGGGAATGAGCAGTTCTTC. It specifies CASSGGTGTPGNEQFF.

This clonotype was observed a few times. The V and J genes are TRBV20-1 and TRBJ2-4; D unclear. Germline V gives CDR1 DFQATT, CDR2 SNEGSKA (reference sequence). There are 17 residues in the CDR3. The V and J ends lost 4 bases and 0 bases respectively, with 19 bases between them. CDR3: CSANPTSLLSAKNIQYF. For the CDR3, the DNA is TGCAGTGCTAACCCAACCTCCCTCCTTTCAGCCAAAAACATTCAGTACTTC.

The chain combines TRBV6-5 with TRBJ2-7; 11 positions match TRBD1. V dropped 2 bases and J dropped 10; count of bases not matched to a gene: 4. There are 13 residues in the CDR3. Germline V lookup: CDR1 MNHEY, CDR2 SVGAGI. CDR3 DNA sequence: TGTGCCAGCAGTTACGGGGACAGGGGGAAACAGTACTTC. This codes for CASSYGDRGKQYF.

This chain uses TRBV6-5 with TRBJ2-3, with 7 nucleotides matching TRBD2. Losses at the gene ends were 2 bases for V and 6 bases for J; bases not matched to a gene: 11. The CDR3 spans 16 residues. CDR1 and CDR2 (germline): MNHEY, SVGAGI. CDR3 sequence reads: CASSYTSRAGPDTQYF. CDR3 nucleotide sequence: TGTGCCAGCAGTTACACGTCCCGAGCGGGACCCGATACGCAGTATTTT.

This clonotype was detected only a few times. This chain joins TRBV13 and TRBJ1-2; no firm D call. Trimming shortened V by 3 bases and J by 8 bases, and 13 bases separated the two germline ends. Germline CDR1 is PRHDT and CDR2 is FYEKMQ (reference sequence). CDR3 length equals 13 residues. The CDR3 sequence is CASSLGLNLGYTF. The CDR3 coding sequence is TGTGCCAGCAGCTTGGGCCTGAATTTGGGCTACACCTTC.

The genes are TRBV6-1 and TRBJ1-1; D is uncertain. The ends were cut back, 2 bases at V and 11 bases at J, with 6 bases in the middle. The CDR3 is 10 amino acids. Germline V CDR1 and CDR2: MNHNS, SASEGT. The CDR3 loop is CASSESAAFF. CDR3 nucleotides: TGTGCCAGCAGTGAATCGGCGGCTTTCTTT.

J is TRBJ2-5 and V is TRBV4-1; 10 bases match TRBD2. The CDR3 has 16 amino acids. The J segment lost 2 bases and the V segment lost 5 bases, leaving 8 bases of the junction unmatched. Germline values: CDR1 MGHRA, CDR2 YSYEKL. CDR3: CASSAYGTSVQETQYF. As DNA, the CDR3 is TGCGCCAGCAGCGCTTATGGGACTAGCGTTCAAGAGACCCAGTACTTC.

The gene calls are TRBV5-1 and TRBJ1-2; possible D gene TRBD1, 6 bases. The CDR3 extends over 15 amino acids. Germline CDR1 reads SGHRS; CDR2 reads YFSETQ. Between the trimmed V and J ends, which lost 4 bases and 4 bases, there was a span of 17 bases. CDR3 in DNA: TGCGCCAGCAGCCCCCTTCCCGAGGACAGCTATGGCTACACCTTC. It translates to CASSPLPEDSYGYTF.

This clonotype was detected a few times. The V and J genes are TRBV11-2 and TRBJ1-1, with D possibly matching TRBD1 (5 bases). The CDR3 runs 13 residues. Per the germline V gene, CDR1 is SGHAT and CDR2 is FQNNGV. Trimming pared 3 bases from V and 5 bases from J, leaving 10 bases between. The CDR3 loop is CASSFGSGTEAFF. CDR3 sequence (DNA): TGTGCCAGCAGCTTCGGGTCAGGGACTGAAGCTTTCTTT.

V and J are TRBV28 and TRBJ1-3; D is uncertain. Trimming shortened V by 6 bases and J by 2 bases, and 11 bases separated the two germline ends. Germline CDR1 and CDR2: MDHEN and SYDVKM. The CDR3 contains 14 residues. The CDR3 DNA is TGTGCCAGCAGCCTCTTGGACCCTGGAAACACCATATATTTT. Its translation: CASSLLDPGNTIYF. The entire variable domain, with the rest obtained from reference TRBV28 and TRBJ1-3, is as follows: DVKVTQSSRYLVKRTGEKVFLECVQDMDHENMFWYRQDPGLGLRLIYFSYDVKMKEKGDIPEGYSVSREKKERFSLILESASTNQTSMYLCASSLLDPGNTIYFGEGSWLTVV.

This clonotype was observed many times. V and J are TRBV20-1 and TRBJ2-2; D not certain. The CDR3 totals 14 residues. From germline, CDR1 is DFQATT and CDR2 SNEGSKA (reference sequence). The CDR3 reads CSFRVPLDTGELFF. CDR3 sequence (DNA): TGCAGCTTCCGAGTACCTCTGGACACCGGGGAGCTGTTTTTT.

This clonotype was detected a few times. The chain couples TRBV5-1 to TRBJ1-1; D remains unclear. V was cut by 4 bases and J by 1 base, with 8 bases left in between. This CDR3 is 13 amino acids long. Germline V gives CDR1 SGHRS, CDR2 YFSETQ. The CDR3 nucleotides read TGCGCCAGCAGCCCGGCACCGAACACTGAAGCTTTCTTT. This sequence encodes CASSPAPNTEAFF. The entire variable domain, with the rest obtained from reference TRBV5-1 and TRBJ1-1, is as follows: KAGVTQTPRYLIKTRGQQVTLSCSPISGHRSVSWYQQTPGQGLQFLFEYFSETQRNKGNFPGRFSGRQFSNSRSEMNVSTLELGDSALYLCASSPAPNTEAFFGQGTRLTVV.

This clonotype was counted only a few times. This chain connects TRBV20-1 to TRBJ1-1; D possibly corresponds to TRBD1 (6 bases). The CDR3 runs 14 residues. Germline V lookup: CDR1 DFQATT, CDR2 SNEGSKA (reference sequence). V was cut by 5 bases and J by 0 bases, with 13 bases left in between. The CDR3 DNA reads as TGCAGTGCTCCCAGGGACAACATGAACACTGAAGCTTTCTTT. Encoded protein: CSAPRDNMNTEAFF.

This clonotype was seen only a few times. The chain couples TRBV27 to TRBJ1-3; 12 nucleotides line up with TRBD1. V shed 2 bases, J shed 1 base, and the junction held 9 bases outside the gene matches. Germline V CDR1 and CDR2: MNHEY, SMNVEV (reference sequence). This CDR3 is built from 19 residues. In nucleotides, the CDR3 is TGTGCCAGCAGTTTACATCAGTCGGGACAGGGGGCATCTGGAAACACCATATATTTT. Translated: CASSLHQSGQGASGNTIYF.